The 31 T cell receptor beta chains below all came from one sample that was sequenced in a study of blood T cell repertoires in COVID-19. The assay was immunoSEQ multiplex PCR, and TCRdb's table has in-frame clones only and misses some. Counted here are 200,000 to 250,000 clones, over 75% occurring once; the ten biggest clones make up around 4.7%. Sequenced material: peripheral blood. These receptors all come from a human donor in a cohort sampled during active COVID-19.

The CDR3 bases are TGTGCCAGCTCATCCGACAGGGCCGGTGAGCAGTTCTTC. Residues: CASSSDRAGEQFF. The chain has TRBV18 and TRBJ2-1, with 7 positions matching TRBD1. The CDR3 is made up of 13 amino acids. The V segment lost 5 bases and the J segment 9 bases; nucleotides outside the gene matches: 7. From germline, CDR1 is KGHSH and CDR2 LQKENI.

The chain combines TRBV13 with TRBJ2-7, with no clear D. Deletions cut 5 bases from V and 0 bases from J, with 8 bases between. The CDR3 runs to 13 residues. Germline V CDR1 and CDR2: PRHDT, FYEKMQ (reference sequence). The CDR3 nucleotides read TGTGCCAGCAGCCTAATTAGCTCCTACGAGCAGTACTTC. It encodes CASSLISSYEQYF.

The genes are TRBV6-5 and TRBJ2-3, with D possibly matching TRBD1 (8 bases). The CDR3 consists of 15 residues. The germline V gene encodes CDR1 MNHEY and CDR2 SVGAGI. With 5 bases removed from V and 3 bases from J, the gap between germline ends came to 15 bases. The CDR3 nucleotides read TGTGCCAGCAGTCGACAGGGGAGGGGGACAGATACGCAGTATTTT. Protein sequence: CASSRQGRGTDTQYF.

The CDR3 DNA follows: TGCAGCGTTGGGGGGGATCGCTACGAGCAGTACTTC. It specifies CSVGGDRYEQYF. V usage is TRBV29-1 and J usage is TRBJ2-7; the D gene is possibly TRBD2 (6 bases). Looked up from germline, CDR1 is SQVTM and CDR2 is ANQGSEA. The CDR3 contains 12 residues. Trimming took 4 bases from V and 3 from J, leaving 10 bases between them.

The chain links TRBV2 to TRBJ2-3; D possibly corresponds to TRBD2 (6 bases). Germline V gene lookup returns CDR1 SNHLY and CDR2 FYNNEI. The germline V and J ends were trimmed by 7 bases and 2 bases, with 16 bases remaining between them. This CDR3 comprises 15 residues. The CDR3 region has the DNA TGTGCCAGCATCCCGGGACTTCCCATCACAGATACGCAGTATTTT. Amino acid sequence: CASIPGLPITDTQYF.

The chain couples TRBV27 to TRBJ1-6, with 7 bases identical to TRBD1. With 5 bases clipped from V and 2 bases from J, the junction kept 3 bases outside the gene matches. The CDR3 totals 15 residues. Per germline, CDR1 MNHEY and CDR2 SMNVEV (reference sequence). CDR3 sequence: CASSPGQAYNSPLHF. CDR3 in DNA: TGTGCCAGCAGTCCCGGACAGGCCTATAATTCACCCCTCCACTTT.

J is TRBJ2-7 and V is TRBV6-2 or TRBV6-3; D perhaps matches TRBD2 (5 bases). Deletions cut 4 bases from V and 4 bases from J, with 17 bases between. Germline V gives CDR1 MNHEY, CDR2 SVGEGT. This CDR3 region has 15 residues. CDR3 region: CASSSPSRTGYEQYF. The CDR3 DNA reads as TGTGCCAGCAGTTCCCCTAGCAGAACCGGGTACGAGCAGTACTTC.

V gene TRBV27 combines with J gene TRBJ2-7; 7 bases map to TRBD2. The CDR3 covers 15 residues. From germline, CDR1 is MNHEY and CDR2 SMNVEV (reference sequence). V lost 5 bases to trimming and J lost 5 bases; unmatched junction nucleotides: 12. The CDR3 protein is CASSPLGAGRNEQYF. The CDR3 DNA sequence: TGTGCCAGCAGTCCCCTCGGAGCGGGACGGAACGAGCAGTACTTC.

The chain is built from TRBV5-1 and TRBJ1-4; tentatively, D is TRBD1 (5 bases). The CDR3 spans 19 residues. The V end lost 1 base, the J end lost 0 bases, and 19 bases lay between the germline ends. Looked up from germline, CDR1 is SGHRS and CDR2 is YFSETQ. CDR3 nucleotide sequence: TGCGCCAGCAGCTTGACCCCGGGGGAGGGTACGGCAACTAATGAAAAACTGTTTTTT. This sequence encodes CASSLTPGEGTATNEKLFF.

This clone was seen just once. The chain links TRBV30 to TRBJ1-2, with D maybe TRBD1 (5 bases). This CDR3 spans 16 amino acids. V was cut by 3 bases and J by 4 bases, with 21 bases left in between. CDR1 is GTSNPN, CDR2 SVGIG, per germline (reference sequence). The CDR3 here is CAWRIIDRQSIYGYTF. CDR3 coding DNA: TGTGCCTGGAGAATAATAGACAGACAGTCCATCTATGGCTACACCTTC. The entire variable domain, with the rest obtained from reference TRBV30 and TRBJ1-2, is as follows: SQTIHQWPATLVQPVGSPLSLECTVEGTSNPNLYWYRQAAGRGLQLLFYSVGIGQISSEVPQNLSASRPQDRQFILSSKKLLLSDSGFYLCAWRIIDRQSIYGYTFGSGTRLTVV.

This clone was seen only a few times. This chain joins TRBV3-1 (or the pseudogene TRBV3-2) and TRBJ1-4; D may be TRBD1 (5 bases). Germline V CDR1 and CDR2: LGHDT, YNNKEL (reference sequence). The CDR3 length is 14 residues. V was shortened by 10 bases and J by 3 bases, with 15 bases between the two germline ends. CDR3 sequence reads: CAMLRQPSNEKLFF. The CDR3 DNA sequence: TGTGCCATGCTGCGACAGCCTTCTAATGAAAAACTGTTTTTT.

The chain joins TRBV6-5 to TRBJ2-1, with 11 bases that match TRBD2. Germline V gene data show CDR1 as MNHEY and CDR2 as SVGAGI. Trimming took 7 bases from V and 6 from J; bases not matched to a gene: 5. CDR3 size: 14 residues. The CDR3 coding sequence is TGTGCCAGCAAGGGGACTAGCGGAACCAATGAGCAGTTCTTC. Translating gives CASKGTSGTNEQFF.

The J gene is TRBJ2-2, the V gene TRBV9, with D hard to call. CDR3 length: 15 amino acids. Germline values: CDR1 SGDLS, CDR2 YYNGEE. V was shortened by 4 bases and J by 4 bases, with 14 bases between the two germline ends. This chain's CDR3 is CASSKRQTSTGELFF. DNA of the CDR3: TGTGCCAGCAGCAAAAGACAAACCTCCACCGGGGAGCTGTTTTTT.

V and J are TRBV9 and TRBJ2-7, with 10 bases aligning to TRBD1. CDR3 length: 16 amino acids. Germline V gene sequence: CDR1 SGDLS, CDR2 YYNGEE. V gave up 4 bases and J gave up 1 base; unmatched junction bases: 8. The DNA for the CDR3 is TGTGCCAGCAGCCCCTCCCCGGGACAGGGGTCCTACGAGCAGTACTTC. This encodes CASSPSPGQGSYEQYF.

Comments on this clone: The same CDR3 is also encoded by other DNA sequences in this sample. V is TRBV27 and J is TRBJ2-7; maybe TRBD1 (5 bases). The germline V and J ends were trimmed by 8 bases and 0 bases, with 11 bases remaining between them. This CDR3 is 13 amino acids long. Germline V gene data show CDR1 as MNHEY and CDR2 as SMNVEV (reference sequence). DNA for the CDR3: TGTGCCAGCGGGCCCAGGGACTCCTACGAGCAGTACTTC. This translates into CASGPRDSYEQYF.

V gene TRBV5-4 combines with J gene TRBJ1-4; 7 nucleotides align to TRBD1. Looked up from germline, CDR1 is SGHNT and CDR2 is YYREEE (reference sequence). The trim removed 2 bases at V and 5 bases at J, leaving 9 bases unmatched. The CDR3 length is 16 residues. CDR3 amino acids: CASSLTGAGGNEKLFF. In DNA form, the CDR3 reads TGTGCCAGCAGCTTAACGGGGGCAGGGGGAAATGAAAAACTGTTTTTT.

This clone was observed a single time. The J gene is TRBJ2-7, the V gene TRBV18; tentative D call: TRBD1 (6 bases). Germline CDR1 and CDR2: KGHSH and LQKENI. This CDR3 comprises 14 residues. The V end was cut by 0 bases, the J end by 6 bases, with 12 bases between. CDR3 region: CASSPPYRDGEQYF. The CDR3 bases are TGTGCCAGCTCACCACCGTACAGGGACGGCGAGCAGTACTTC. The entire variable domain, with the rest obtained from reference TRBV18 and TRBJ2-7, is as follows: NAGVMQNPRHLVRRRGQEARLRCSPMKGHSHVYWYRQLPEEGLKFMVYLQKENIIDESGMPKERFSAEFPKEGPSILRIQQVVRGDSAAYFCASSPPYRDGEQYFGPGTRLTVT.

This sequence joins TRBV5-5 and TRBJ2-6; 8 bases are shared with TRBD1. V lost 4 bases to trimming and J lost 1 base; unmatched junction nucleotides: 7. The CDR3 runs to 17 residues. In germline, CDR1 is SGHKS, CDR2 YYEKEE (reference sequence). The CDR3 is CASSTGTGVSGANVLTF. The CDR3 DNA reads as TGTGCCAGCAGCACCGGGACAGGCGTTTCTGGGGCCAACGTCCTGACTTTC. The full variable domain, its missing parts supplied by reference TRBV5-5 and TRBJ2-6, is DAGVTQSPTHLIKTRGQQVTLRCSPISGHKSVSWYQQVLGQGPQFIFQYYEKEERGRGNFPDRFSARQFPNYSSELNVNALLLGDSALYLCASSTGTGVSGANVLTFGAGSRLTVL.

The chain recombines TRBV6-5 with TRBJ2-2; perhaps TRBD2 as D (5 bases). Trimming shortened V by 6 bases and J by 4 bases, and 9 bases separated the two germline ends. Germline V lookup: CDR1 MNHEY, CDR2 SVGAGI. The CDR3 extends over 13 amino acids. CDR3 residues: CASRATSTGELFF. CDR3 bases: TGTGCCAGCAGAGCTACTAGCACCGGGGAGCTGTTTTTT.

This chain joins TRBV7-9 and TRBJ1-4; 8 bases fit TRBD1. Germline trimming cut 2 bases from V and 7 bases from J; bases unmatched to any gene: 6. From germline, CDR1 is SEHNR and CDR2 FQNEAQ (reference sequence). CDR3 length: 15 amino acids. CDR3 nucleotide sequence: TGTGCCAGCAGCTTATTGGACAGGGTGGGTGAAAAACTGTTTTTT. Translated, it gives CASSLLDRVGEKLFF.

This chain uses TRBV7-2 with TRBJ2-5, with 8 bases identical to TRBD1. V shed 2 bases and J 5 bases; nucleotides not matched to a gene: 7. The CDR3 has 15 residues. Germline CDR1 is SGHTA and CDR2 is FQGNSA. In DNA form, the CDR3 reads TGTGCCAGCAGCTTAAACGGACAGGGAGTCGAGACCCAGTACTTC. It specifies CASSLNGQGVETQYF. The whole variable domain, filled in from reference TRBV7-2 and TRBJ2-5, reads GAGVSQSPSNKVTEKGKDVELRCDPISGHTALYWYRQSLGQGLEFLIYFQGNSAPDKSGLPSDRFSAERTGGSVSTLTIQRTQQEDSAVYLCASSLNGQGVETQYFGPGTRLLVL.

CDR3 amino acids: CASGPGLAVTDTQYF. CDR3 coding DNA: TGTGCTAGTGGTCCGGGACTAGCGGTCACAGATACGCAGTATTTT. The V gene is TRBV12-5, the J gene TRBJ2-3; 11 positions agree with TRBD2. The CDR3 has 15 amino acids. After removal of 5 bases from V and 2 bases from J, the junction contained 3 bases not matched to a gene. Germline V gene data show CDR1 as LGHNT and CDR2 as FRNRAP.

This sequence joins TRBV19 and TRBJ2-7; TRBD2 matches 7 bases. Per the germline V gene, CDR1 is LNHDA and CDR2 is SQIVND (reference sequence). V lost 5 bases and J lost 2; bases outside the gene matches: 6. The CDR3 is 14 amino acids. The CDR3 loop is CASSLPGLTYEQYF. The DNA for the CDR3 is TGTGCCAGTAGTCTACCGGGACTAACCTACGAGCAGTACTTC.

The chain has TRBV11-1 and TRBJ2-4, with TRBD1 matching over 7 bases. This CDR3 has 16 residues. Germline assignment: CDR1 SGHAT and CDR2 FQDESV (reference sequence). V lost 5 bases and J lost 3; bases outside the gene matches: 10. The CDR3 protein is CASSPLYRGVKNIQYF. The CDR3 DNA is TGTGCCAGCAGCCCGCTATACAGGGGTGTCAAAAACATTCAGTACTTC. Filled out from reference TRBV11-1 and TRBJ2-4, the complete variable domain reads EAEVAQSPRYKITEKSQAVAFWCDPISGHATLYWYRQILGQGPELLVQFQDESVVDDSQLPKDRFSAERLKGVDSTLKIQPAELGDSAMYLCASSPLYRGVKNIQYFGAGTRLSVL.

The chain combines TRBV7-2 with TRBJ2-5, with 11 bases lining up with TRBD2. The CDR3 covers 16 residues. The germline gives CDR1 SGHTA, CDR2 FQGNSA. After removal of 3 bases from V and 0 bases from J, the junction contained 3 bases not matched to a gene. The CDR3 DNA reads as TGTGCCAGCAGCTTTAGCGGGAGGGCACACCAAGAGACCCAGTACTTC. This gives the protein CASSFSGRAHQETQYF. The whole variable domain, remainder taken from reference TRBV7-2 and TRBJ2-5, is GAGVSQSPSNKVTEKGKDVELRCDPISGHTALYWYRQSLGQGLEFLIYFQGNSAPDKSGLPSDRFSAERTGGSVSTLTIQRTQQEDSAVYLCASSFSGRAHQETQYFGPGTRLLVL.

The chain combines TRBV28 with TRBJ2-3; 7 bases are shared with TRBD2. The CDR3 totals 14 residues. Unmatched junction bases numbered 10, after V lost 8 bases and J lost 5 bases. The V gene's germline CDR1 is MDHEN and CDR2 SYDVKM. Written as DNA, the CDR3 is TGTGCCAGCGGGGGTTGGGGGAGGGGAGATACGCAGTATTTT. Its translation is CASGGWGRGDTQYF.

The chain uses TRBV7-2 and TRBJ1-1, with 8 bases lining up with TRBD1. The CDR3 contains 14 residues. Germline loops: CDR1 SGHTA, CDR2 FQGNSA. V dropped 5 bases and J dropped 5; count of bases not matched to a gene: 7. The CDR3 sequence: CASSVDRGWTEAFF. As DNA, the CDR3 is TGTGCCAGCAGCGTTGACAGGGGATGGACTGAAGCTTTCTTT.

This clone was seen a handful of times. The chain carries TRBV19 and TRBJ2-2; D gene ambiguous. CDR3 size: 13 residues. The V end lost 5 bases, the J end lost 4 bases, and 8 bases lay between the germline ends. Germline CDR1 reads LNHDA; CDR2 reads SQIVND (reference sequence). In DNA, the CDR3 is TGTGCCAGTAGTCCCCGACTCACCGGGGAGCTGTTTTTT. Translated, it gives CASSPRLTGELFF.

The chain carries TRBV4-3 and TRBJ2-1, with 11 bases that match TRBD2. From germline, CDR1 is LGHNA and CDR2 YSLEER. The CDR3 extends over 15 amino acids. The V gene end was trimmed by 0 bases and the J gene end by 8 bases; junction bases not matched to a gene: 3. The CDR3 coding sequence is TGCGCCAGCAGCCAAGAGGGACTAGCGGCCCATGAGCAGTTCTTC. This sequence encodes CASSQEGLAAHEQFF.

The chain couples TRBV28 to TRBJ2-7, with D possibly being TRBD1 (6 bases). The V gene lost 6 bases and the J gene lost 6 bases, with 12 bases spanning the gap. Germline CDR1 is MDHEN and CDR2 is SYDVKM. The CDR3 is 12 residues long. This CDR3 reads CASSNRVGEQYF. CDR3 in DNA: TGTGCCAGCAGCAACAGGGTAGGCGAGCAGTACTTC.

The chain is built from TRBV24-1 and TRBJ2-5; 7 nucleotides agree with TRBD2. The CDR3 is 16 amino acids. Germline lookup yields CDR1 KGHDR and CDR2 SFDVKD. V trimming: 3 bases; J trimming: 2 bases; junction bases outside the gene matches: 8. Here the CDR3 reads CATSDHPGGKQETQYF. The CDR3 DNA sequence: TGTGCCACCAGTGATCACCCCGGGGGGAAGCAAGAGACCCAGTACTTC.